A single T cell receptor beta chain is shown here with its context. The antigen remains undetermined. The data originate from a study of tumor-infiltrating lymphocytes in localized non-small cell lung cancer. Study-level information: Some samples were collected after neoadjuvant chemotherapy; smokers, never-smokers and several histologies were included.

CDR1 is KGHSH, CDR2 LQKENI, per germline. Trimming stripped 6 bases from V and 0 bases from J, with 11 bases between. This CDR3 is built from 15 residues. Sequenced by immunoSEQ multiplex PCR; TCRdb stores in-frame clones only, minus some. The profile shows over 7,000 clones, around three quarters of them singletons. Study-wide points: Different pieces of the same tissue were used for each assay. Recurrence-free survival showed no association with tumor T-cell fraction. TCR sequencing covered a subset of patients with enough tissue.

This receptor was taken from a human donor with non-small cell lung cancer. The sample was lung tumor tissue. The gene calls are TRBV18 and TRBJ1-4; D gene uncertain. DNA for the CDR3: TGTGCCAGCTCCACCACGACTGCAACTAATGAAAAACTGTTTTTT. It translates to CASSTTTATNEKLFF.